This TCR beta chain was recovered during a study of Ad26.COV2.S vaccination and SARS-CoV-2 variants. Study outcomes and limitations: Participants in the vaccine arm had higher spike-specific TCR breadth; placebo recipients had lower.

The sample holds one count of this clone. Its antigen remains unidentified. This sample's treatment: approximately 18 received Ad26.COV2.S at low or high dose, single or two shots; about 5 received placebo; per-sample allocation not given. On day 63 after the first injection, vaccine and placebo recipients gave samples. The donor was a Boston adult aged 18-55 years. Assay: immunoSEQ multiplex PCR; the TCRdb copy retains only in-frame clones and omits some. The sample shows hundreds of thousands of clones, 80% to 90% of them seen only once. The CDR3 length is 14 residues. V gave up 4 bases and J gave up 4 bases; unmatched junction bases: 7. Germline lookup yields CDR1 SGHNT and CDR2 YYREEE (reference sequence).

The sequence was collected from a person between 18 and 60 years old who received the Ad26.COV2.S COVID-19 vaccine or a placebo. Here the sequenced sample was peripheral blood, taken in a trial of Ad26.COV2.S vaccine versus placebo. The chain has TRBV5-4 and TRBJ1-1, with 7 bases matching TRBD1. Here the CDR3 DNA reads TGTGCCAGCAGCGATGTTACAGGGGTCACTGAAGCTTTCTTT. Its protein product is CASSDVTGVTEAFF. The complete variable domain, with remaining parts taken from reference TRBV5-4 and TRBJ1-1, reads ETGVTQSPTHLIKTRGQQVTLRCSSQSGHNTVSWYQQALGQGPQFIFQYYREEENGRGNFPPRFSGLQFPNYSSELNVNALELDDSALYLCASSDVTGVTEAFFGQGTRLTVV.